The 32 T cell receptor beta chains presented below share a single source sample, sequenced in a study of blood T cell repertoires in COVID-19. Clones were sequenced by immunoSEQ multiplex PCR, and TCRdb holds only the in-frame ones, with some missing. The sample yields 150,000 to 200,000 clones, approximately 80% seen once. Sequenced: PBMCs or T cells enriched from blood (not recorded which). Receptors originate from a woman aged 55-69 years with acute COVID-19.

The CDR3 DNA follows: TGTGCCAGCAGAATGGCGGGACAGGGGATCTACGAGCAGTACTTC. This translates into CASRMAGQGIYEQYF. V is TRBV28 and J is TRBJ2-7; TRBD1 aligns across 10 bases. V gave up 6 bases and J gave up 3 bases; unmatched junction bases: 8. The germline V gene encodes CDR1 MDHEN and CDR2 SYDVKM. The length of the CDR3 is 15 residues.

This chain links TRBV4-3 with TRBJ1-6; 7 bases align to TRBD1. The V segment lost 4 bases and the J segment 4 bases; nucleotides outside the gene matches: 10. The CDR3 totals 17 residues. The germline V gene has CDR1 LGHNA and CDR2 YSLEER. The CDR3 DNA sequence: TGCGCCAGCAGCCGTTCGACAGGGACCGGATATAATTCACCCCTCCACTTT. This encodes CASSRSTGTGYNSPLHF.

This clone was seen only once. The chain is built from TRBV3-1 (or the pseudogene TRBV3-2) and TRBJ1-2; TRBD1 aligns across 11 bases. The CDR3 runs to 15 residues. V lost 4 bases, J lost 6 bases, and 7 bases stayed unmatched. Germline V gene sequence: CDR1 LGHDT, CDR2 YNNKEL (reference sequence). The CDR3 bases are TGTGCCAGCAGCCTCCAGGGACAGGGGGGGAATGGCTACACCTTC. It is translated as CASSLQGQGGNGYTF.

The chain couples TRBV12-3 or TRBV12-4 to TRBJ2-5; the D gene is possibly TRBD1 (5 bases). The CDR3 has 13 amino acids. Deletions cut 4 bases from V and 5 bases from J, with 11 bases between. In DNA, the CDR3 is TGTGCCAGCAGTTCGCCAGGGCGGGAGACCCAGTACTTC. Residues: CASSSPGRETQYF.

This sequence joins TRBV5-1 and TRBJ1-4; no clear D. The germline CDR1 and CDR2 sequences are SGHRS and YFSETQ. With 0 bases removed from V and 8 bases from J, the gap between germline ends came to 11 bases. CDR3 length: 14 residues. The CDR3 reads CASSLARGNEKLFF. For the CDR3, the DNA is TGCGCCAGCAGCTTGGCACGGGGAAACGAAAAACTGTTTTTT.

J is TRBJ1-1 and V is TRBV5-4; no clear D gene. The germline V and J ends were trimmed by 0 bases and 0 bases, with 12 bases remaining between them. Germline assignment: CDR1 SGHNT and CDR2 YYREEE (reference sequence). This CDR3 has 16 amino acids. The CDR3 protein is CASSLARGVMNTEAFF. The CDR3 coding sequence is TGTGCCAGCAGCTTGGCGCGTGGAGTAATGAACACTGAAGCTTTCTTT.

J is TRBJ1-4 and V is TRBV5-6; D may be TRBD1 (5 bases). V was trimmed by 3 bases and J by 7 bases, leaving 13 bases between them. CDR3 size: 14 residues. Germline V gives CDR1 SGHDT, CDR2 YYEEEE. The CDR3 bases are TGTGCCAGCAGCTGGGGCCCAAGCAGTGAAAAACTGTTTTTT. Translation gives CASSWGPSSEKLFF.

The chain uses TRBV5-1 and TRBJ2-3; TRBD1 matches 9 bases. The CDR3 is 15 amino acids. With 4 bases clipped from V and 1 base from J, the junction kept 4 bases outside the gene matches. CDR1 is SGHRS, CDR2 YFSETQ, per germline. The CDR3 DNA is TGCGCCAGCAGCCCGGACAGGGGTGGCACAGATACGCAGTATTTT. It encodes CASSPDRGGTDTQYF.

The J gene is TRBJ1-2, the V gene TRBV2; D gene uncertain. The V end lost 3 bases, the J end lost 8 bases, and 16 bases lay between the germline ends. Germline CDR1 and CDR2: SNHLY and FYNNEI. This CDR3 has 14 amino acids. In DNA form, the CDR3 reads TGTGCCAGCAGTGATAGGACGGCCGCGGGCGGCTACACCTTC. The encoded protein is CASSDRTAAGGYTF.

The chain links TRBV28 to TRBJ1-2, with D possibly TRBD1 on 6 matching bases. The CDR3 sequence is 13 residues long. V was cut by 3 bases and J by 8 bases, with 13 bases left in between. In germline, CDR1 is MDHEN, CDR2 SYDVKM. This CDR3 reads CASSLTGPPGYTF. For the CDR3, the DNA is TGTGCCAGCAGTTTGACAGGACCACCCGGCTACACCTTC.

The chain carries TRBV10-1 and TRBJ2-7, with a weak D call TRBD2 (5 bases). V lost 3 bases, J lost 6 bases, and 18 bases lay in between. Germline CDR1 and CDR2: WNHNN and SYGVQD (reference sequence). The CDR3 length is 15 residues. The CDR3 region has the DNA TGCGCCAGCAGTGAATTCCCGACTAAGCGGACCGAGCAGTACTTC. It translates to CASSEFPTKRTEQYF.

A word on this clone: The junction differs from germline at one of its ends, possibly a read error. This sequence joins TRBV7-9 and TRBJ1-6; 9 bases match TRBD1. CDR3 length: 14 amino acids. Looked up from germline, CDR1 is SEHNR and CDR2 is FQNEAQ (reference sequence). Here the CDR3 DNA reads TGTGCCAGCACCTTACAGGGGGCAAATTCACCCCTCCACTTT. It yields the protein CASTLQGANSPLHF.

This chain joins TRBV5-4 and TRBJ1-4; 8 bases match TRBD1. The CDR3 consists of 17 residues. Germline V gives CDR1 SGHNT, CDR2 YYREEE (reference sequence). Trimming at V came to 7 bases and at J to 7 bases, leaving 18 bases not matched to a gene. In nucleotides, the CDR3 is TGTGCCAGCGGGACACGGACAGGGCGGGAGTCTGCTGAAAAACTGTTTTTT. Amino acids: CASGTRTGRESAEKLFF.

This clone has only a few counts. The chain combines TRBV19 with TRBJ1-5, with TRBD1 as a possible D gene (5 bases). Germline values: CDR1 LNHDA, CDR2 SQIVND (reference sequence). V was shortened by 8 bases and J by 0 bases, with 8 bases between the two germline ends. The CDR3 consists of 13 residues. The CDR3 DNA reads TGTGCCAGTCGGGGGTTTAGCAATCAGCCCCAGCATTTT. Amino acid sequence: CASRGFSNQPQHF.

The chain has TRBV4-3 and TRBJ2-2; TRBD2 is a possible D gene (5 bases). V was cut by 1 base and J by 1 base, with 7 bases left in between. Germline V gene lookup returns CDR1 LGHNA and CDR2 YSLEER. CDR3 length: 15 residues. CDR3 sequence (DNA): TGCGCCAGCAGCCAAGTCGCGGGGAACACCGGGGAGCTGTTTTTT. Its translation: CASSQVAGNTGELFF.

The V call is TRBV7-9, the J call TRBJ2-5, with a possible D match to TRBD1 (6 bases). CDR3 length: 14 residues. Germline lookup yields CDR1 SEHNR and CDR2 FQNEAQ (reference sequence). V shed 3 bases and J shed 5 bases, with 13 bases lying between them. CDR3 sequence: CASSFGTGLETQYF. CDR3 bases: TGTGCCAGCAGCTTTGGAACAGGGTTGGAGACCCAGTACTTC.

The chain employs TRBV24-1 and TRBJ2-2; TRBD1 is a possible D gene (6 bases). The CDR3 contains 15 residues. V was cut by 5 bases and J by 1 base, with 10 bases left in between. Germline V gives CDR1 KGHDR, CDR2 SFDVKD. The CDR3 coding sequence is TGTGCCACCAGTGGTCAGGGACAGAACACCGGGGAGCTGTTTTTT. Its protein is CATSGQGQNTGELFF.

The gene calls are TRBV6-5 and TRBJ1-5, with 7 positions matching TRBD1. The length of the CDR3 is 15 residues. The germline V gene has CDR1 MNHEY and CDR2 SVGAGI. V lost 8 bases and J lost 2; bases outside the gene matches: 9. CDR3 residues: CASGLTGDGNQPQHF. The CDR3 DNA reads TGTGCCAGCGGTCTAACAGGGGACGGCAATCAGCCCCAGCATTTT.

This clone was picked up a small number of times. The V and J genes are TRBV6-2 or TRBV6-3 and TRBJ2-7, with D tentatively TRBD1 (8 bases). V lost 0 bases, J lost 0 bases, and 18 bases lay in between. Germline V gene sequence: CDR1 MNHEY, CDR2 SVGEGT. The CDR3 has 18 amino acids. CDR3 in DNA: TGTGCCAGCAGTTACTCGAAAGCGGGACAGGTCAGCTCCTACGAGCAGTACGTC. Residues: CASSYSKAGQVSSYEQYV.

The V gene is TRBV18, the J gene TRBJ2-1, with TRBD1 identical over 9 bases. The CDR3 covers 17 residues. CDR1 is KGHSH and CDR2 is LQKENI in the germline V gene. Germline trimming cut 4 bases from V and 1 base from J; bases unmatched to any gene: 8. CDR3 coding DNA: TGTGCCAGCTCACTAGCTGCCGGGACAGGGTCCTACAATGAGCAGTTCTTC. Translated: CASSLAAGTGSYNEQFF. Drawing the rest from reference TRBV18 and TRBJ2-1, the complete variable domain is NAGVMQNPRHLVRRRGQEARLRCSPMKGHSHVYWYRQLPEEGLKFMVYLQKENIIDESGMPKERFSAEFPKEGPSILRIQQVVRGDSAAYFCASSLAAGTGSYNEQFFGPGTRLTVL.

This chain joins TRBV4-1 and TRBJ2-3; D is possibly TRBD2 (6 bases). This CDR3 spans 17 amino acids. Germline CDR1 MGHRA, CDR2 YSYEKL. The V end lost 0 bases, the J end lost 2 bases, and 15 bases lay between the germline ends. Here the CDR3 reads CASSQDRAGRPTDTQYF. DNA of the CDR3: TGCGCCAGCAGCCAAGATCGCGCGGGGCGACCCACAGATACGCAGTATTTT.

This clone was detected a few times. The chain joins TRBV5-1 to TRBJ2-2; 7 bases are a match to TRBD2. CDR3 length: 15 amino acids. The germline CDR1 and CDR2 sequences are SGHRS and YFSETQ. Trimming removed 6 bases from V and 1 base from J; junction bases left unmatched: 6. The CDR3 loop reads CASKWEGVNTGELFF. CDR3 DNA sequence: TGCGCCAGCAAATGGGAGGGAGTGAACACCGGGGAGCTGTTTTTT.

This sequence joins TRBV19 and TRBJ2-7, with 8 nucleotides matching TRBD1. With V trimmed by 2 bases and J by 6 bases, 9 bases remained unmatched. This CDR3 is built from 15 residues. Looked up from germline, CDR1 is LNHDA and CDR2 is SQIVND (reference sequence). CDR3 in amino acids: CASSIQDRVGAEQYF. The CDR3 nucleotides are TGTGCCAGTAGTATACAGGACAGGGTGGGTGCCGAGCAGTACTTC.

This chain uses TRBV15 with TRBJ2-7; TRBD1 agrees at 7 bases. J lost 9 bases, V lost 0 bases, and 8 bases had no gene match. The CDR3 contains 14 residues. CDR1 is LNHNV, CDR2 YYDKDF, per germline (reference sequence). DNA of the CDR3: TGTGCCACCAGCAGAGATCTGAGGGGGCGATCGCAGTACTTC. Translation: CATSRDLRGRSQYF.

The chain has TRBV10-3 and TRBJ1-1, with TRBD1 matching 11 bases. CDR3 length: 15 residues. With 2 bases clipped from V and 2 bases from J, the junction kept 1 base outside the gene matches. Germline V gives CDR1 ENHRY, CDR2 SYGVKD. Here the CDR3 DNA reads TGTGCCATCAGTGAGGGACAGGGGGCAAACACTGAAGCTTTCTTT. This codes for CAISEGQGANTEAFF.

This rearrangement joins TRBV7-8 to TRBJ2-5, with 7 bases that match TRBD1. Germline CDR1 SGHVS, CDR2 FQNEAQ. V trimming: 5 bases; J trimming: 1 base; junction bases outside the gene matches: 4. The CDR3 length is 14 residues. CDR3 residues: CASSLGQIQETQYF. The CDR3 coding sequence is TGTGCCAGCAGCCTGGGACAGATCCAAGAGACCCAGTACTTC.

V usage is TRBV30 and J usage is TRBJ1-1; D unresolved. The V end lost 0 bases, the J end lost 6 bases, and 14 bases lay between the germline ends. CDR1 is GTSNPN, CDR2 SVGIG, per germline (reference sequence). The CDR3 runs 14 residues. The CDR3 DNA reads as TGTGCCTGGAGTGTACCACCCGCCCGGGCTGAAGCTTTCTTT. It codes for CAWSVPPARAEAFF.

The chain recombines TRBV5-4 with TRBJ2-5; TRBD1 agrees at 7 bases. The V gene's germline CDR1 is SGHNT and CDR2 YYREEE (reference sequence). The CDR3 is made up of 16 amino acids. V was pared by 3 bases and J by 3 bases, with 11 bases of the junction left unmatched. CDR3 region: CASSSFGGQGEETQYF. CDR3 nucleotide sequence: TGTGCCAGCAGCTCCTTTGGTGGGCAGGGGGAAGAGACCCAGTACTTC.

This chain connects TRBV30 to TRBJ1-5, with D maybe TRBD1 (5 bases). V was shortened by 2 bases and J by 9 bases, with 14 bases between the two germline ends. The germline V gene encodes CDR1 GTSNPN and CDR2 SVGIG (reference sequence). CDR3 length equals 13 residues. CDR3 DNA: TGTGCCTGGAGTCCTGACAGTAAGCGGCCCCAGCATTTT. Its protein is CAWSPDSKRPQHF.

V and J are TRBV5-1 and TRBJ2-1; TRBD1 agrees at 10 bases. Germline loops: CDR1 SGHRS, CDR2 YFSETQ. The trim removed 4 bases at V and 1 base at J, leaving 5 bases unmatched. The CDR3 contains 16 residues. The CDR3 region is CASSAQGQGSYNEQFF. The CDR3 nucleotides read TGCGCCAGCAGCGCCCAGGGACAGGGGTCCTACAATGAGCAGTTCTTC.

V gene TRBV27 combines with J gene TRBJ2-7; 9 bases agree with TRBD1. The germline V gene has CDR1 MNHEY and CDR2 SMNVEV (reference sequence). After removal of 6 bases from V and 1 base from J, the junction contained 7 bases not matched to a gene. The CDR3 length is 15 residues. CDR3: CASSLGTGRSYEQYF. Written as DNA, the CDR3 is TGTGCCAGCAGCCTTGGGACAGGGAGGTCCTACGAGCAGTACTTC.

The chain combines TRBV9 with TRBJ2-1, with TRBD2 as a possible D gene (6 bases). Trimming left V 5 bases short and J 1 base short, with 13 bases between. The CDR3 loop spans 15 amino acids. Looked up from germline, CDR1 is SGDLS and CDR2 is YYNGEE. The CDR3 is CASRGGTDSYNEQFF. CDR3 bases: TGTGCCAGCAGGGGGGGAACGGATTCCTACAATGAGCAGTTCTTC.